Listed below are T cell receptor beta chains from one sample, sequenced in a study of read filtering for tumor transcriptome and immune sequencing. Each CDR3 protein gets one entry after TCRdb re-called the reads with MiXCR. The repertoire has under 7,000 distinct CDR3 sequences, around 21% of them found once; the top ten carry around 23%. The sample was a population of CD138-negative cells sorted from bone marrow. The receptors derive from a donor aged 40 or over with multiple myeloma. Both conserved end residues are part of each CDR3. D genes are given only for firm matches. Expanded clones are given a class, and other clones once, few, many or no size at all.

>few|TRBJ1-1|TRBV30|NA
TGTGCCTGGAGAGGGGTCGAGGGTACTGAAGCTTTCTTT
CAWRGVEGTEAFF
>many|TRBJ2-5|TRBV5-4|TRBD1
TGTGCCAGCAGCTTCCGGGACAGGGGCCAAGAGACCCAGTACTTC
CASSFRDRGQETQYF
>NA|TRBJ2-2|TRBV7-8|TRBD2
TGTGCCAGCAGCTTAGGCCAGTCCGGACTAGCCTGGACCGGGGAGCTGTTTTTT
CASSLGQSGLAWTGELFF
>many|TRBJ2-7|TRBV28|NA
TGTGCCAGCAGAGATACCGGCGGGGGCCGCTGGAGTGAGCAGTACTTC
CASRDTGGGRWSEQYF
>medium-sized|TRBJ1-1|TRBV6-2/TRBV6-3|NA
TGTGCCAGCAGAAACGTGGGGACTGAAGCTTTCTTT
CASRNVGTEAFF
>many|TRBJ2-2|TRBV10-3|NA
TGTGCCATCAGCGCCCAGTTGAGGGGCTCGAACACCGGGGAGCTGTTTTTT
CAISAQLRGSNTGELFF
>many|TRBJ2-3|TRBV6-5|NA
TGTGCCAGCAACGACGGGGTCACAGATACGCAGTATTTT
CASNDGVTDTQYF
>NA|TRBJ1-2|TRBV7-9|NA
TGTGCCAGCAGCCCTGTACGTAGGCAGGGCAACTATGGCTACACCTTC
CASSPVRRQGNYGYTF
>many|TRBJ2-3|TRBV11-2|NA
TGTGCCAGCAGGAACACTCAGGACAGCACAGATACGCAGTATTTT
CASRNTQDSTDTQYF
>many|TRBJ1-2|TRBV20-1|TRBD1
TGCAGTGCTAGAGCTCCAGGGGGCTACTATGGCTACACCTTC
CSARAPGGYYGYTF
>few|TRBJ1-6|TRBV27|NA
TGTGCCAGCAGTTTAGGGAGAGGTTCACCCCTCCACTTT
CASSLGRGSPLHF
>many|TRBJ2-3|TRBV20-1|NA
TGCAGACTCCTACGGGGGGCTAGCGCCACTAGCACAGATACGCAGTATTTT
CRLLRGASATSTDTQYF
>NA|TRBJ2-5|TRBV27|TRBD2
TGTGCCAGCAGTCCGAGAATCAGCGGGAAAGAGACCCAGTACTTC
CASSPRISGKETQYF
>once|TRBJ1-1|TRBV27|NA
TGTGCTAGCAGTGTCACGGGACAATTGAACATTGAAGCTTTCTTT
CASSVTGQLNIEAFF
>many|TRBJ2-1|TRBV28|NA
TGTGCCAGCAGCACTAGGCGGCCCTACAATGAGCAGTTCTTC
CASSTRRPYNEQFF
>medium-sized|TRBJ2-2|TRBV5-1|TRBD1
TGCGCCAGCAGCTTAGACAGGGTGAACACCGGGGAGCTGTTTTTT
CASSLDRVNTGELFF
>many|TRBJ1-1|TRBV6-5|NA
TGTGCCAGCAGTTATAAACCAGTTCTGAACACTGAAGCTTTCTTT
CASSYKPVLNTEAFF
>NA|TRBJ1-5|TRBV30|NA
TGTGCCTGGAGTAGCAGGACCAATCAGCCCCAGCATTTT
CAWSSRTNQPQHF
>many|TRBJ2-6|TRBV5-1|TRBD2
TGCGCCAGCCTAGAGCGGGGGTCTTCATCTGGGGCCAACGTCCTGACTTTC
CASLERGSSSGANVLTF
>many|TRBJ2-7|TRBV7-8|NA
TGTGCCAGCAGCTTCGCCTCCGAGACAGGCAACTACGAGCAGTACTTC
CASSFASETGNYEQYF